Following are 7 T cell receptor beta chains from one sample sequenced in a study of T cells in Graves' hyperthyroidism and ophthalmopathy. TCR beta CDR3 region amplification was performed from RNA transcripts. TCR CDR3 regions were first amplified by RT-PCR with HTBI primers. Via MiXCR, TCRdb re-called the multiplex PCR reads, giving one row per CDR3 protein. The sample records about half a million distinct CDR3 sequences, less than 20% being singletons. Sequencing was done on a sample of blood. The receptors come from a man aged 40-50 years with Graves' ophthalmopathy.

This clonotype was observed many times. The rearrangement joins TRBV18 to TRBJ2-1; 11 nucleotides agree with TRBD2. This CDR3 spans 16 amino acids. The germline gives CDR1 KGHSH, CDR2 LQKENI. The trim removed 2 bases at V and 10 bases at J, leaving 10 bases unmatched. Written as DNA, the CDR3 is TGTGCCAGCTCACCAACACTAGCGGGAGTAGAACGGGAGCAGTTCTTC. Amino acid sequence: CASSPTLAGVEREQFF.

V and J are TRBV18 and TRBJ2-3, with a tentative D call TRBD2 (6 bases). Trimming cost V 2 bases and J 1 base, with 16 bases left between them. The germline gives CDR1 KGHSH, CDR2 LQKENI. This CDR3 is 17 amino acids long. CDR3 bases: TGTGCCAGCTCACCAATTGGGGCGGGGCTTGGCACAGATACGCAGTATTTT. This gives the protein CASSPIGAGLGTDTQYF.

This clonotype has at least ten counts. The CDR3 sequence is CASSLDPGNTGELFF. CDR3 sequence (DNA): TGTGCCAGCAGTCTTGACCCGGGGAACACCGGGGAGCTGTTTTTT. V gene TRBV2 combines with J gene TRBJ2-2; D unclear. The V and J ends lost 5 bases and 1 base respectively, with 11 bases between them. CDR3 length: 15 amino acids. CDR1 and CDR2 (germline): SNHLY, FYNNEI.

Concerning this clonotype itself: A read error may explain this, as a much larger clone is one base away. The chain recombines TRBV12-3 or TRBV12-4 with TRBJ2-1; D unclear. Trimming took 5 bases from V and 4 from J, leaving 6 bases between them. CDR3 length equals 12 residues. The CDR3 here is CASSTWYNEQFF. CDR3 nucleotide sequence: TGTGCCAGCAGTACCTGGTACAATGAGCAGTTCTTC.

This clonotype came up a few times. The chain joins TRBV6-1 to TRBJ1-1, with 7 bases matching TRBD1. The CDR3 is 16 amino acids. CDR1 and CDR2 from the germline V gene are MNHNS and SASEGT. V trimming: 2 bases; J trimming: 0 bases; junction bases outside the gene matches: 6. CDR3 sequence (DNA): TGTGCCAGCAGTGAAAGGACAGGATTCATGAACACTGAAGCTTTCTTT. It translates to CASSERTGFMNTEAFF.

This clonotype was observed a few times. The genes are TRBV9 and TRBJ2-1, with TRBD1 matching over 7 bases. The CDR3 has 15 amino acids. Germline trimming cut 2 bases from V and 3 bases from J; bases unmatched to any gene: 5. The V gene's germline CDR1 is SGDLS and CDR2 YYNGEE. CDR3 protein: CASSVDRVYYNEQFF. In DNA, the CDR3 is TGTGCCAGCAGCGTCGACAGGGTGTACTACAATGAGCAGTTCTTC.

This chain links TRBV5-1 with TRBJ2-3; D ambiguous. In germline, CDR1 is SGHRS, CDR2 YFSETQ. The length of the CDR3 is 14 residues. Trimming removed 5 bases from V and 5 bases from J, with 15 bases in between. The CDR3 nucleotides read TGCGCCAGCAGTCTCTCAGACGGTGAAGATACGCAGTATTTT. This gives the protein CASSLSDGEDTQYF.